Listed below are T cell receptor beta chains from one sample, sequenced in a study of blood T cell repertoires in COVID-19. Using immunoSEQ multiplex PCR, the repertoire was profiled, and TCRdb retains in-frame clones only, with some absent. Among 90,000 to 100,000 clones listed, approximately 72% were seen once. The sequencing sample was made of peripheral blood. Receptors were obtained from a man in his sixties or seventies with acute or convalescent COVID-19. CDR3s include the opening cysteine and the closing phenylalanine or tryptophan. Each record gives: J gene, clone size, V gene, D gene, CDR3 DNA, CDR3 protein. The D gene is left open where the match is weak. Rows give clone size only sometimes, using once, few, many, or a class for an expanded clone.

TRBJ1-6 | - | TRBV9 | TRBD1 | TGTGCCAGCAGCCCCAATTATGGGACAGGGGGTAATTCACCCCTCCACTTT | CASSPNYGTGGNSPLHF
TRBJ2-7 | - | TRBV23-1 | - | TGCGCCAGCCACGATCAGCAGGGTAACTACGAGCAGTACTTC | CASHDQQGNYEQYF
TRBJ1-6 | - | TRBV7-9 | - | TGTGCCAGCAGCTTAAGTGGGCAAGGGACTGGTTCACCCCTCCACTTT | CASSLSGQGTGSPLHF
TRBJ2-2 | - | TRBV28 | - | TGTGCCAGCAGTATCACAGGGAAGAGGCACCCCGGGGAGCTGTTTTTT | CASSITGKRHPGELFF
TRBJ2-6 | - | TRBV13 | - | TGTGCCAGCAGCTTAGGACAGGGTCGTGGGGCCAACGTCCTGACTTTC | CASSLGQGRGANVLTF
TRBJ2-3 | - | TRBV15 | - | TGTGCCACCAGCAGAGGAGACAGAGACACAGATACGCAGTATTTT | CATSRGDRDTDTQYF
TRBJ1-6 | - | TRBV4-2 | TRBD1 | TGTGCCAGCAGCCAAGATAAGGGACAGGGAGGTTCACCCCTCCACTTT | CASSQDKGQGGSPLHF
TRBJ2-5 | - | TRBV18 | - | TGTGCCAGCTCTCTAACTGGGACACAGACCCAGTACTTC | CASSLTGTQTQYF
TRBJ1-4 | many | TRBV14 | - | TGTGCCAGCAGCCAAGATCGGGGACAAATTAATGAAAAACTGTTTTTT | CASSQDRGQINEKLFF
TRBJ1-6 | - | TRBV29-1 | TRBD1 | TGCAGCGTTGCCGTGGGACAGGCAGACAATTCACCCCTCCACTTT | CSVAVGQADNSPLHF
TRBJ2-5 | - | TRBV4-1 | - | TGCGCCAGCAGCCAATCCGGGGTCCGGGAGACCCAGTACTTC | CASSQSGVRETQYF
TRBJ1-1 | - | TRBV3-1/TRBV3-2 | - | TGTGCCAGCAGCCAAGATCACACAGCCCCCACTGAAGCTTTCTTT | CASSQDHTAPTEAFF
TRBJ2-1 | - | TRBV6-5 | - | TGTGCCAGCAGTTATTCAGGCGGAGCGGTATACAATGAGCAGTTCTTC | CASSYSGGAVYNEQFF
TRBJ1-6 | - | TRBV5-1 | - | TGCGCCAGCAGCTTGTACGCTCAGGGGTCTAATTCACCCCTCCACTTT | CASSLYAQGSNSPLHF
TRBJ2-7 | - | TRBV3-1/TRBV3-2 | - | TGTGCCAGCAGCCAGGCCCAGGAACTTTACGAGCAGTACTTC | CASSQAQELYEQYF